This T cell receptor beta chain was observed in a study of monozygotic twins with inflammatory bowel disease. Total RNA from whole blood was isolated with no T cell sorting. In regard to this clonotype: Its target is not known.

Germline CDR1 SGHRS, CDR2 YFSETQ. This CDR3 has 18 amino acids. Study-wide points: Twins with IBD had fewer clonotypes in common with others than healthy twins, particularly during disease activity.

Using TCRalpha and TCRbeta cDNA, the researchers carried out two nested PCRs that lasted approximately 16 and 10 cycles. One entry per CDR3 protein, without DNA, is what TCRdb gives after re-calling the 5' RACE reads. This sample's table reports approximately 40,000 distinct CDR3 sequences. The sequenced sample consisted of blood. The sequence came from a human donor with ulcerative colitis or Crohn's disease, or a healthy co-twin of an affected twin (not recorded which). The chain employs TRBV5-1 and TRBJ2-6. This CDR3 reads CASRLAGSEFSGANVLTF.